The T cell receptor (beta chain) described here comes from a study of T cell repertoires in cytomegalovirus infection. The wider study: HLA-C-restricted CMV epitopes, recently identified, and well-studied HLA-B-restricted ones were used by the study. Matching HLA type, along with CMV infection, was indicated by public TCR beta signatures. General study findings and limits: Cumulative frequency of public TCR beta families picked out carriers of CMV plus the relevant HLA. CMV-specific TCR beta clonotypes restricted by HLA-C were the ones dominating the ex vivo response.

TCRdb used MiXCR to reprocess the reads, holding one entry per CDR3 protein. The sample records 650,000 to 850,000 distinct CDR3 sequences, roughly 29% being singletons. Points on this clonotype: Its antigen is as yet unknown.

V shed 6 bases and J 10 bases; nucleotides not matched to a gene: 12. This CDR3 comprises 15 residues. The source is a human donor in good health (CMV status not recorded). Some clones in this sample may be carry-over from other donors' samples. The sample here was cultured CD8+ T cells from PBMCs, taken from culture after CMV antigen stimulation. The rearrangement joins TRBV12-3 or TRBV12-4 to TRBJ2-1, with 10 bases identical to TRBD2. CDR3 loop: CASSVPMTSGPEQFF. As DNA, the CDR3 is TGTGCCAGCAGCGTCCCCATGACTAGCGGGCCAGAGCAGTTCTTC.